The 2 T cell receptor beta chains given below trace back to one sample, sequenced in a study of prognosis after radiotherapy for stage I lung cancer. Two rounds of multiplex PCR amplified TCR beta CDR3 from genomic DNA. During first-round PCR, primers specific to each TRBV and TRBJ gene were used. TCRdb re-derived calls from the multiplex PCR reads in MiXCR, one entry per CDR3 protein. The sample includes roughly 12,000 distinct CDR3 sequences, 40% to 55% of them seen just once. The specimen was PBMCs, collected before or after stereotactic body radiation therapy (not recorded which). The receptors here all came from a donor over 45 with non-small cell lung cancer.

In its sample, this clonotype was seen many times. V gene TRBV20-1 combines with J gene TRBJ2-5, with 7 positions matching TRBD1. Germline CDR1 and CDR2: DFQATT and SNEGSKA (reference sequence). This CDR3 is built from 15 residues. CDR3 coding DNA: TGCAGCGTTCTGGGGGACAGACAGTACCAAGAGACCCAGTACTTC. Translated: CSVLGDRQYQETQYF.

As DNA, the CDR3 is TGCAGCGTTGAAATAGGAGGGGAGGGGACCCCCTACAATGAGCAGTTCTTC. This translates into CSVEIGGEGTPYNEQFF. This sequence joins TRBV29-1 and TRBJ2-1; 7 nucleotides line up with TRBD2. The length of the CDR3 is 17 residues. The germline V gene has CDR1 SQVTM and CDR2 ANQGSEA. V trimming: 2 bases; J trimming: 2 bases; junction bases outside the gene matches: 12.